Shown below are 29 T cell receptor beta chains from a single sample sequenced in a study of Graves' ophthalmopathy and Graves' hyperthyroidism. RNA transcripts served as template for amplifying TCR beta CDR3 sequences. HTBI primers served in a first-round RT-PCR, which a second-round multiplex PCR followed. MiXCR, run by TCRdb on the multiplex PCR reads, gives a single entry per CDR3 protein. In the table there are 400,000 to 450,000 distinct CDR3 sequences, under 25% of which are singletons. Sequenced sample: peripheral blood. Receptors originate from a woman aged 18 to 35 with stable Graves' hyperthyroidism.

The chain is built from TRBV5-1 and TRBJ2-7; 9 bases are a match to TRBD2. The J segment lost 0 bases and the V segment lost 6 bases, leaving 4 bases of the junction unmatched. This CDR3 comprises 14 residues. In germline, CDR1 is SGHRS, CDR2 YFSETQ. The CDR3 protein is CASTVTSGSYEQYF. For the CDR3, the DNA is TGCGCCAGCACCGTGACTAGCGGCTCCTACGAGCAGTACTTC.

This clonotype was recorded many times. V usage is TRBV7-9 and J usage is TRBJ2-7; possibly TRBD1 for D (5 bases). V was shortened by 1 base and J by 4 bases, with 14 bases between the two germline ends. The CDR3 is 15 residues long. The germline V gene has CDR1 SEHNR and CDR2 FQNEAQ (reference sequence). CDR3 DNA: TGTGCCAGCAGCTTAGATATTAGGGGCGATTACGAGCAGTACTTC. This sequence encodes CASSLDIRGDYEQYF. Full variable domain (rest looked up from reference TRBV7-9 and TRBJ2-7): DTGVSQNPRHKITKRGQNVTFRCDPISEHNRLYWYRQTLGQGPEFLTYFQNEAQLEKSRLLSDRFSAERPKGSFSTLEIQRTEQGDSAMYLCASSLDIRGDYEQYFGPGTRLTVT.

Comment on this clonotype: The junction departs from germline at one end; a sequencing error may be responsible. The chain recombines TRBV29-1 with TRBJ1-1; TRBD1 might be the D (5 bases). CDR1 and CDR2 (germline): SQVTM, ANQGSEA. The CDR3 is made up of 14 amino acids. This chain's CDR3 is CSVEDLGQYPEAFF. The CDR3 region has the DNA TGCAGCGTTGAAGATTTGGGGCAGTACCCTGAGGCTTTCTTT.

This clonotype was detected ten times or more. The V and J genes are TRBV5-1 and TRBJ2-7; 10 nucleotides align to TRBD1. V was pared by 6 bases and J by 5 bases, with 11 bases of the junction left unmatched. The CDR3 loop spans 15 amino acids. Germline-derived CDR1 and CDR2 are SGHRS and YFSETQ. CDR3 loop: CASTRRDRGSNEQYF. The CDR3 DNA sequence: TGCGCCAGCACCCGACGGGACAGGGGATCAAACGAGCAGTACTTC.

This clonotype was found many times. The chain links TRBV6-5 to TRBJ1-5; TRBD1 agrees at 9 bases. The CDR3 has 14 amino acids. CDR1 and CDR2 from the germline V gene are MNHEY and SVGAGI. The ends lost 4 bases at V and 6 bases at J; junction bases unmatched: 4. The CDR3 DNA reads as TGTGCCAGCAGTTCGACAGGGGGAACTCAGCCCCAGCATTTT. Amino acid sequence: CASSSTGGTQPQHF.

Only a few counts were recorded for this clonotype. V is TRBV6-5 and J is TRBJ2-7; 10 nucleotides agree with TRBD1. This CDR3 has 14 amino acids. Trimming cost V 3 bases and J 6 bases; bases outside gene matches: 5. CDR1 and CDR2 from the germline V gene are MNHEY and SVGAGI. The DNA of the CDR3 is TGTGCCAGCAGTTATTACCGGGACAGGGGCGAGCAGTACTTC. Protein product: CASSYYRDRGEQYF.

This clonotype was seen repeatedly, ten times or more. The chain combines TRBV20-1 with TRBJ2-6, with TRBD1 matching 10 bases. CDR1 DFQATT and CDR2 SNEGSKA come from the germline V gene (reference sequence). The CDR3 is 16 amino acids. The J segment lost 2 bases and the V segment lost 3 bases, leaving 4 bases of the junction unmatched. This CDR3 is CSASNDRGPGANVLTF. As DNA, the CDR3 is TGCAGTGCTAGTAACGACAGGGGGCCTGGGGCCAACGTCCTGACTTTC.

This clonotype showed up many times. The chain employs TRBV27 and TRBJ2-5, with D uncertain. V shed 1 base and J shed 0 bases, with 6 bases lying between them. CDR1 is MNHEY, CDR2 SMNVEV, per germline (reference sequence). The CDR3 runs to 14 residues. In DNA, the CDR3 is TGTGCCAGCAGTTTATTGGGTTACCAAGAGACCCAGTACTTC. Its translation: CASSLLGYQETQYF.

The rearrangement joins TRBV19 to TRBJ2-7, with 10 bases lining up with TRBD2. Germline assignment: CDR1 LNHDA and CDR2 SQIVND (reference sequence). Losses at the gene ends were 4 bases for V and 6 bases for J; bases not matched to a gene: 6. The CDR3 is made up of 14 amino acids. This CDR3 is CASSKASGSFEQYF. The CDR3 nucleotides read TGTGCCAGTAGTAAGGCTAGCGGGAGCTTCGAGCAGTACTTC.

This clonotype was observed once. CDR3 sequence reads: CASSPPPVNYGYTF. In DNA form, the CDR3 reads TGTGCCAGCAGTCCGCCGCCAGTTAACTATGGCTACACCTTC. The chain has TRBV28 and TRBJ1-2, with D uncertain. Trimming cost V 5 bases and J 1 base, with 11 bases left between them. This CDR3 has 14 amino acids. Germline-derived CDR1 and CDR2 are MDHEN and SYDVKM.

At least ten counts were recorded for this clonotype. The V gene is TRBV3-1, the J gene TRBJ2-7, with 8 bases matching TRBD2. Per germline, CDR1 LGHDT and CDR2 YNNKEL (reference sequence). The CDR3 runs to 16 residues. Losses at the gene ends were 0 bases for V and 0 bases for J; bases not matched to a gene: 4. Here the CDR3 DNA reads TGTGCCAGCAGCCAAGAAAGGAGCGGGAGCTCCTACGAGCAGTACTTC. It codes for CASSQERSGSSYEQYF.

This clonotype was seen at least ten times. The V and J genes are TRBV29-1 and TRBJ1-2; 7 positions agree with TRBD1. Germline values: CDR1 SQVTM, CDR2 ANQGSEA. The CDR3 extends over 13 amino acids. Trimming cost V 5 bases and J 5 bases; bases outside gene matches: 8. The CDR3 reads CSVPGGGWYGYTF. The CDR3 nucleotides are TGCAGCGTTCCAGGGGGAGGGTGGTATGGCTACACCTTC. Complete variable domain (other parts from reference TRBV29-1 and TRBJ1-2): SAVISQKPSRDICQRGTSLTIQCQVDSQVTMMFWYRQQPGQSLTLIATANQGSEATYESGFVIDKFPISRPNLTFSTLTVSNMSPEDSSIYLCSVPGGGWYGYTFGSGTRLTVV.

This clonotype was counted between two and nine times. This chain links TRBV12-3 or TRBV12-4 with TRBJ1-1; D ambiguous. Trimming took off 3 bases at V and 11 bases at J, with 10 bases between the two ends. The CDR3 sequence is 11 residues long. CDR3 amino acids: CASSFSLGAFF. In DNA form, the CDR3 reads TGTGCCAGCAGTTTCTCCCTCGGGGCTTTCTTT.

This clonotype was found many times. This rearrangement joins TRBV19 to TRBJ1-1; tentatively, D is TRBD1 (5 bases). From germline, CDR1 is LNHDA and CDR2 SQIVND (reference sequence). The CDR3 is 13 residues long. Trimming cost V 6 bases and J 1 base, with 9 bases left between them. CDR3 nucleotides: TGTGCCAGTAGCGAGGACAAGAACACTGAAGCTTTCTTT. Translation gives CASSEDKNTEAFF.

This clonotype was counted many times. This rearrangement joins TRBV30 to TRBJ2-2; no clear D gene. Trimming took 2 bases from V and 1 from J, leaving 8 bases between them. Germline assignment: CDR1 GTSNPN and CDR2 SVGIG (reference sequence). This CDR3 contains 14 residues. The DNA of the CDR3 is TGTGCCTGGAGTAAAGGCCGGAACACCGGGGAGCTGTTTTTT. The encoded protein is CAWSKGRNTGELFF.

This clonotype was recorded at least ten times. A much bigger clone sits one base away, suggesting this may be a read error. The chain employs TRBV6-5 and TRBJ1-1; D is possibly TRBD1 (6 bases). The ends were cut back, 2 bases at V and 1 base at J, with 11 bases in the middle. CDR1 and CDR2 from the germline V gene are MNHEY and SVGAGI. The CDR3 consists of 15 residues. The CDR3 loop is CASSYLGTRNTEAFF. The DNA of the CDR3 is TGTGCCAGCAGTTACCTCGGGACAAGGAACACTGAAGCTTTCTTT.

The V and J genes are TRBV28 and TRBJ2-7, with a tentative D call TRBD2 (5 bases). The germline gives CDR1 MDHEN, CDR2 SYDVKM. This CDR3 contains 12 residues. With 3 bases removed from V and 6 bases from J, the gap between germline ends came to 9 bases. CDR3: CASSFSGSEQYF. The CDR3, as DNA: TGTGCCAGCAGTTTTTCGGGGAGCGAGCAGTACTTC.

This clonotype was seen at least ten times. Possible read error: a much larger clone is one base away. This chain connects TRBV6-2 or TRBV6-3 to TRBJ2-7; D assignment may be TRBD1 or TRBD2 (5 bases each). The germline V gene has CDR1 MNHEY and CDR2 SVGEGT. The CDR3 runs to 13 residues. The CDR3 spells CGTQRTLRYEQYF. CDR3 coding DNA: TGTGGCACCCAGCGGACACTCCGTTACGAGCAGTACTTC.

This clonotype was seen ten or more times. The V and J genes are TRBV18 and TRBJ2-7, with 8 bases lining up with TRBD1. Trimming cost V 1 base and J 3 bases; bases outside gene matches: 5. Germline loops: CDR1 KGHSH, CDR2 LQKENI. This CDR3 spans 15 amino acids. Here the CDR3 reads CASSPRRQGLYEQYF. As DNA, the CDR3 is TGTGCCAGCTCACCACGGAGACAGGGGCTCTACGAGCAGTACTTC.

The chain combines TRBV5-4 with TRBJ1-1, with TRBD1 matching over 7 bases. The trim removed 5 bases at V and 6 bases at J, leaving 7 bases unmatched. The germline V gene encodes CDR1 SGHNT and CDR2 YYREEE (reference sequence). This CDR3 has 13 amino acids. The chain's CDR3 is CASRPDRDAEAFF. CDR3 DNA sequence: TGTGCCAGCAGACCAGACAGGGACGCTGAAGCTTTCTTT.

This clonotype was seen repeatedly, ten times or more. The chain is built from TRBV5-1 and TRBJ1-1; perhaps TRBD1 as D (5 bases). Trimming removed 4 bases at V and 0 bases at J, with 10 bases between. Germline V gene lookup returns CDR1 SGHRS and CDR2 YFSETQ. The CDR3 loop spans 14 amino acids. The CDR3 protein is CASSPGTLNTEAFF. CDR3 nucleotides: TGCGCCAGCAGCCCCGGGACGCTGAACACTGAAGCTTTCTTT.

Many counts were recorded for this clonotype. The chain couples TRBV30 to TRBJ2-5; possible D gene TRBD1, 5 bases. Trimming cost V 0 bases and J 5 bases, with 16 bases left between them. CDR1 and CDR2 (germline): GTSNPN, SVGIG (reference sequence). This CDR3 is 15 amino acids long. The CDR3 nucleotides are TGTGCCTGGAGTGTATTTAGCCAGGGCGTCGAGACCCAGTACTTC. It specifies CAWSVFSQGVETQYF.

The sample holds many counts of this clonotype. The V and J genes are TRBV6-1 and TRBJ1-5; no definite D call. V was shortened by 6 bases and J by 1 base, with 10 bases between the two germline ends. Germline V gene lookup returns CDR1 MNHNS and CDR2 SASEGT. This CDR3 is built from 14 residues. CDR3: CASSAMGSNQPQHF. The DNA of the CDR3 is TGTGCCAGCAGCGCCATGGGGAGCAATCAGCCCCAGCATTTT.

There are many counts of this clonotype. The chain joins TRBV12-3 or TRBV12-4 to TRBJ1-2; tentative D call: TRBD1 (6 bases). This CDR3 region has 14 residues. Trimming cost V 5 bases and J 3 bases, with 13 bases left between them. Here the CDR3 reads CASSLTGTYYGYTF. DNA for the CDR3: TGTGCCAGCAGTCTTACAGGGACTTACTATGGCTACACCTTC.

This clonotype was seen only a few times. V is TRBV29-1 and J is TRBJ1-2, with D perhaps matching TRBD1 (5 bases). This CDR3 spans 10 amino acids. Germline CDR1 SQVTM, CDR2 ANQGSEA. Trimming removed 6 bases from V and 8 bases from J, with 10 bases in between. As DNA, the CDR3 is TGCAGCGTACTCAGGGACGGCTACACCTTC. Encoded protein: CSVLRDGYTF. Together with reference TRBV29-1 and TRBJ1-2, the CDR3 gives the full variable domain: SAVISQKPSRDICQRGTSLTIQCQVDSQVTMMFWYRQQPGQSLTLIATANQGSEATYESGFVIDKFPISRPNLTFSTLTVSNMSPEDSSIYLCSVLRDGYTFGSGTRLTVV.

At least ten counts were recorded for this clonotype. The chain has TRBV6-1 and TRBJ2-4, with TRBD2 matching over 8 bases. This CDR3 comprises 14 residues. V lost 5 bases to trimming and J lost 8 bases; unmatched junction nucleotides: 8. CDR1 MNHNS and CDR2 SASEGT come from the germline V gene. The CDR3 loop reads CASSPGLAWDIQYF. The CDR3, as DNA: TGTGCCAGCAGTCCAGGACTAGCTTGGGACATTCAGTACTTC.

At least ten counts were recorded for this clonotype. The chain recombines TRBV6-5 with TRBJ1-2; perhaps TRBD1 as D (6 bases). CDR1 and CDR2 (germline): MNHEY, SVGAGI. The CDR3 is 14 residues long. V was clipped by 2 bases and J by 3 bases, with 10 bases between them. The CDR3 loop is CASSYGGPHYGYTF. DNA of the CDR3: TGTGCCAGCAGTTACGGGGGGCCTCACTATGGCTACACCTTC.

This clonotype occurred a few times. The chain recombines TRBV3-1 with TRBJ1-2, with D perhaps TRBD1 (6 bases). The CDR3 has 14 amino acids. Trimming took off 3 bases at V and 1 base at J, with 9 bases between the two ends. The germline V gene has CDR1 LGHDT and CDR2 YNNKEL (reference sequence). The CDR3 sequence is CASSHRTVNYGYTF. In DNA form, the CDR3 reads TGTGCCAGCAGCCACCGGACAGTTAACTATGGCTACACCTTC.

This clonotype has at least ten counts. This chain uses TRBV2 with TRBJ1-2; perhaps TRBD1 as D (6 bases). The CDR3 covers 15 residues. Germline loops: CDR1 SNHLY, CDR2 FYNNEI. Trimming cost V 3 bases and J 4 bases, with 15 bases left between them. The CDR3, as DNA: TGTGCCAGCAGTGATAAGGGAGGGGGGGGCTATGGCTACACCTTC. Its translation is CASSDKGGGGYGYTF. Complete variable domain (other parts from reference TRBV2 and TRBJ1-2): EPEVTQTPSHQVTQMGQEVILRCVPISNHLYFYWYRQILGQKVEFLVSFYNNEISEKSEIFDDQFSVERPDGSNFTLKIRSTKLEDSAMYFCASSDKGGGGYGYTFGSGTRLTVV.